Sequencing of this TCR beta chain was carried out in a study of Graves' ophthalmopathy and Graves' hyperthyroidism. The overall study: Where ophthalmopathy was absent within 18 months of follow-up, hyperthyroidism was stable.

This clonotype was counted many times. What it recognizes is unknown. CDR1 and CDR2 (germline): SQVTM, ANQGSEA. The CDR3 has 15 residues. V lost 7 bases, J lost 2 bases, and 12 bases stayed unmatched. The hyperthyroidism patients had a new diagnosis of under 2 months' duration and were aged 18 to 65. The evidence that diagnosis relied on was clinical symptoms, serum thyroxine, TRAb, thyroid ultrasound and orbital computed tomography. Study conclusions and caveats: Sensitivity of about 90% and specificity of approximately 76% were achieved when a 13-signature model separated ophthalmopathy from stable hyperthyroidism.

The sequenced template was RNA, covering the TCR beta CDR3 region. Scientists carried out first-round RT-PCR using HTBI primers and then a second-round multiplex PCR. TCRdb reprocessed the multiplex PCR reads via MiXCR and lists one record per CDR3 protein. Of around 1,000,000 distinct CDR3 sequences in the sample, about two fifths are singletons; the top ten hold approximately 10%. This sequence joins TRBV29-1 and TRBJ1-1, with 8 positions matching TRBD1. This clonotype was sampled from an adult man with Graves' hyperthyroidism. Input material: peripheral blood or thyroid tissue (not recorded which). CDR3 bases: TGCAGCGCAACTCAGGGGGCTCGATTAAACACTGAAGCTTTCTTT. Amino acid sequence: CSATQGARLNTEAFF.